The next 27 T cell receptor beta chains were all read from a single sample in a study of OX40 agonist ivuxolimab in advanced cancers. Assay: immunoSEQ multiplex PCR; the TCRdb copy retains only in-frame clones and omits some. The table includes approximately 72,000 clones, just over 85% detected once. The source was CD4+ or CD8+ T cells sorted from blood, collected in a trial of the OX40 agonist ivuxolimab. The receptors were sampled from an adult with an advanced solid tumor such as melanoma, head and neck, liver or kidney cancer.

This sequence joins TRBV4-3 and TRBJ1-4; D is uncertain. This CDR3 is built from 15 residues. V was pared by 0 bases and J by 5 bases, with 10 bases between. The germline gives CDR1 LGHNA, CDR2 YSLEER. The CDR3 DNA sequence: TGCGCCAGCAGCCAAGATTTTGGGAAGAATGAAAAACTGTTTTTT. Protein sequence: CASSQDFGKNEKLFF.

This chain uses TRBV30 with TRBJ1-1, with 7 positions matching TRBD1. V shed 0 bases, J shed 6 bases, and the junction held 1 base outside the gene matches. The length of the CDR3 is 12 residues. CDR1 and CDR2 (germline): GTSNPN, SVGIG (reference sequence). The CDR3 DNA is TGTGCCTGGAGTGTCCAGGGGGCTGAAGCTTTCTTT. Its protein is CAWSVQGAEAFF. Using reference TRBV30 and TRBJ1-1 for the parts outside the CDR3, the full variable domain is SQTIHQWPATLVQPVGSPLSLECTVEGTSNPNLYWYRQAAGRGLQLLFYSVGIGQISSEVPQNLSASRPQDRQFILSSKKLLLSDSGFYLCAWSVQGAEAFFGQGTRLTVV.

The chain links TRBV20-1 to TRBJ2-1; no firm D call. The CDR3 totals 11 residues. V dropped 1 base and J dropped 7 bases, with 5 bases sitting between them. CDR1 and CDR2 (germline): DFQATT, SNEGSKA (reference sequence). The CDR3 region is CSARVPNEQFF. The CDR3 DNA sequence: TGCAGTGCTAGAGTCCCTAATGAGCAGTTCTTC.

The chain links TRBV6-5 to TRBJ2-7; TRBD1 agrees at 9 bases. Germline V lookup: CDR1 MNHEY, CDR2 SVGAGI. V shed 6 bases and J 2 bases; nucleotides not matched to a gene: 5. This CDR3 region has 14 residues. The CDR3 DNA sequence: TGTGCCAGCAGCGGACAGGGGTGGGCCTACGAGCAGTACTTC. It yields the protein CASSGQGWAYEQYF.

The V and J genes are TRBV7-3 and TRBJ1-1; 7 bases align to TRBD1. The CDR3 totals 13 residues. The germline V gene encodes CDR1 SGHTA and CDR2 FQGTGA. V shed 5 bases, J shed 11 bases, and the junction held 11 bases outside the gene matches. The CDR3 DNA follows: TGTGCCAGCAGCCCGGGACAGCTTCAGGAGGCTTTCTTT. This sequence encodes CASSPGQLQEAFF.

V and J are TRBV28 and TRBJ2-7; D gene ambiguous. Germline lookup yields CDR1 MDHEN and CDR2 SYDVKM. Trimming left V 4 bases short and J 2 bases short, with 12 bases between. The CDR3 totals 14 residues. The DNA of the CDR3 is TGTGCCAGCAGTTCTTCCCTAGGCCCCTACGAGCAGTACTTC. It translates to CASSSSLGPYEQYF.

The rearrangement links TRBV4-1 to TRBJ2-7, with D tentatively TRBD1 or TRBD2 (6 bases each). Trimming took off 4 bases at V and 4 bases at J, with 14 bases between the two ends. CDR1 and CDR2 (germline): MGHRA, YSYEKL. This CDR3 spans 14 amino acids. CDR3 bases: TGCGCCAGCAGCCGGGACTCCGGACAGTACGAGCAGTACTTC. The encoded protein is CASSRDSGQYEQYF.

The chain links TRBV6-5 to TRBJ2-7; perhaps TRBD2 as D (5 bases). Germline CDR1 is MNHEY and CDR2 is SVGAGI. The CDR3 contains 16 residues. Between the trimmed V and J ends, which lost 2 bases and 5 bases, there was a span of 19 bases. The CDR3 region has the DNA TGTGCCAGCAGTTACGCCGTGAGGGCTTCTCATCACGAGCAGTACTTC. It specifies CASSYAVRASHHEQYF.

V and J are TRBV6-5 and TRBJ1-6; D remains unclear. Trimming shortened V by 6 bases and J by 7 bases, and 10 bases separated the two germline ends. CDR3 size: 13 residues. Looked up from germline, CDR1 is MNHEY and CDR2 is SVGAGI. The CDR3 coding sequence is TGTGCCAGCAGACGGGAGGTGAATTCACCCCTCCACTTT. The encoded protein is CASRREVNSPLHF.

The rearrangement links TRBV6-5 to TRBJ2-3; D ambiguous. This CDR3 contains 14 residues. Looked up from germline, CDR1 is MNHEY and CDR2 is SVGAGI. Trimming left V 4 bases short and J 2 bases short, with 10 bases between. CDR3 nucleotides: TGTGCCAGCAGTTGGTCCGGGCTCACAGATACGCAGTATTTT. It translates to CASSWSGLTDTQYF.

V usage is TRBV6-6 and J usage is TRBJ2-5; 8 bases line up with TRBD1. The CDR3 length is 15 residues. The V gene's germline CDR1 is MNHNY and CDR2 SVGAGI (reference sequence). Losses at the gene ends were 0 bases for V and 6 bases for J; bases not matched to a gene: 6. This CDR3 is CASSYSGTGEKTQYF. CDR3 nucleotides: TGTGCCAGCAGTTACTCAGGGACAGGAGAAAAGACCCAGTACTTC.

The V gene is TRBV6-1, the J gene TRBJ2-3, with D perhaps TRBD2 (6 bases). Trimming took off 3 bases at V and 4 bases at J, with 14 bases between the two ends. There are 15 residues in the CDR3. Germline-derived CDR1 and CDR2 are MNHNS and SASEGT. The CDR3 spells CASSEGGRDSDTQYF. The CDR3 nucleotides are TGTGCCAGCAGTGAGGGGGGACGGGATTCAGATACGCAGTATTTT.

This clone came up once. The V gene is TRBV6-6, the J gene TRBJ1-6; D gene uncertain. The germline gives CDR1 MNHNY, CDR2 SVGAGI (reference sequence). This CDR3 region has 15 residues. The V gene lost 2 bases and the J gene lost 5 bases, with 10 bases spanning the gap. DNA for the CDR3: TGTGCCAGCAGTTACGGAGGGTCCAATAATTCACCCCTCCACTTT. Amino acids: CASSYGGSNNSPLHF.

The chain is built from TRBV11-3 and TRBJ1-1; D gene unclear. The germline V gene encodes CDR1 SGHNT and CDR2 YENEEA. This CDR3 contains 15 residues. The germline V and J ends were trimmed by 1 base and 2 bases, with 11 bases remaining between them. CDR3 in DNA: TGTGCCAGCAGCTTAGTCGGTCGAGGTAACACTGAAGCTTTCTTT. This sequence encodes CASSLVGRGNTEAFF.

The gene calls are TRBV5-4 and TRBJ2-1; 9 bases fit TRBD2. Germline CDR1 is SGHNT and CDR2 is YYREEE (reference sequence). The V gene end was trimmed by 4 bases and the J gene end by 9 bases; junction bases not matched to a gene: 14. The CDR3 runs to 16 residues. The CDR3 nucleotides read TGTGCCAGCAGCGCCGCGGGGAGCGGGGGGCGCCTTGAGCAGTTCTTC. It specifies CASSAAGSGGRLEQFF.

J is TRBJ1-5 and V is TRBV4-2; D gene uncertain. This CDR3 has 14 residues. Germline V CDR1 and CDR2: LGHNA, YNFKEQ. V was clipped by 0 bases and J by 7 bases, with 10 bases between them. Written as DNA, the CDR3 is TGTGCCAGCAGCCAAGATTTAGGGATCCAGCCCCAGCATTTT. This sequence encodes CASSQDLGIQPQHF.

The V and J genes are TRBV7-2 and TRBJ1-1, with D possibly matching TRBD1 (6 bases). V was clipped by 3 bases and J by 0 bases, with 14 bases between them. CDR3 size: 16 residues. Germline V lookup: CDR1 SGHTA, CDR2 FQGNSA. The CDR3 DNA follows: TGTGCCAGCAGCTTTTTCGGGGGCTCGATGAACACTGAAGCTTTCTTT. The encoded protein is CASSFFGGSMNTEAFF.

J is TRBJ1-5 and V is TRBV30, with D unresolved. Trimming pared 0 bases from V and 4 bases from J, leaving 16 bases between. Germline V gene lookup returns CDR1 GTSNPN and CDR2 SVGIG (reference sequence). This CDR3 comprises 16 residues. In DNA, the CDR3 is TGTGCCTGGAGTGTAAAAGTTTTTTGGGGAAATCAGCCCCAGCATTTT. The encoded protein is CAWSVKVFWGNQPQHF.

The CDR3 nucleotides read TGTGCCACCAGCAGAGATTCGCTAGCGGGAGGGAGTGAGCAGTACTTC. It specifies CATSRDSLAGGSEQYF. The rearrangement uses TRBV15 and TRBJ2-7; 12 nucleotides match TRBD2. V trimming: 0 bases; J trimming: 7 bases; junction bases outside the gene matches: 7. Looked up from germline, CDR1 is LNHNV and CDR2 is YYDKDF (reference sequence). The CDR3 contains 16 residues.

This clone was recorded only once. Compared with germline, one end of the junction differs, possibly owing to a read error. The chain combines TRBV23-1 with TRBJ2-7; 9 bases match TRBD1. TRBV23-1 is sorted into the ORF group, with uncertain function. The CDR3 is 15 residues long. The CDR3 DNA sequence: TGCGCCAGCAGTACAGGGGGCTCAACCTCCAACGAGCAGTACTTC. The encoded protein is CASSTGGSTSNEQYF.

V gene TRBV5-1 combines with J gene TRBJ2-5, with 8 bases lining up with TRBD2. The CDR3 extends over 13 amino acids. Germline CDR1 SGHRS, CDR2 YFSETQ. V lost 4 bases to trimming and J lost 5 bases; unmatched junction nucleotides: 4. The CDR3 region is CASSPGGEETQYF. DNA of the CDR3: TGCGCCAGCAGCCCGGGGGGGGAGGAGACCCAGTACTTC.

This chain uses TRBV7-9 with TRBJ2-2; D may be TRBD1 or TRBD2 (5 bases each). V dropped 1 base and J dropped 4 bases, with 7 bases sitting between them. The CDR3 is made up of 14 amino acids. Germline loops: CDR1 SEHNR, CDR2 FQNEAQ (reference sequence). The DNA for the CDR3 is TGTGCCAGCAGCTTAGTTGGGGGCACCGGGGAGCTGTTTTTT. Residues: CASSLVGGTGELFF.

The chain combines TRBV30 with TRBJ1-4, with D possibly matching TRBD1 (6 bases). The V end was cut by 4 bases, the J end by 8 bases, with 11 bases between. This CDR3 region has 12 residues. The germline CDR1 and CDR2 sequences are GTSNPN and SVGIG (reference sequence). The CDR3 DNA is TGTGCCTGGAAGACAGGTGGGGAAAAACTGTTTTTT. It codes for CAWKTGGEKLFF.

The gene calls are TRBV7-2 and TRBJ2-6; the match to TRBD1 covers 7 bases. From germline, CDR1 is SGHTA and CDR2 FQGNSA. The CDR3 sequence is 18 residues long. V lost 5 bases and J lost 0; bases outside the gene matches: 10. The DNA of the CDR3 is TGTGCCAGCAGCCGTCAGGGGGTCCTTCTCTCTGGGGCCAACGTCCTGACTTTC. Protein sequence: CASSRQGVLLSGANVLTF.

CDR3 DNA: TGTGCCAGCTCACCGACTGCCGGGACAGGGGGCGAGCAGTACTTC. Protein: CASSPTAGTGGEQYF. The rearrangement uses TRBV18 and TRBJ2-7; TRBD1 aligns across 11 bases. The germline V gene encodes CDR1 KGHSH and CDR2 LQKENI. The V segment lost 3 bases and the J segment 6 bases; nucleotides outside the gene matches: 7. The CDR3 is 15 residues long.

The chain joins TRBV5-1 to TRBJ2-7; D perhaps matches TRBD1 (7 bases). V was clipped by 3 bases and J by 4 bases, with 14 bases between them. Germline CDR1 SGHRS, CDR2 YFSETQ. This CDR3 is built from 14 residues. The CDR3 reads CASSWGDRKYEQYF. The CDR3 DNA is TGCGCCAGCAGCTGGGGGGACAGAAAATACGAGCAGTACTTC.

This rearrangement joins TRBV7-9 to TRBJ2-7; 11 bases fit TRBD1. V gave up 4 bases and J gave up 2 bases; unmatched junction bases: 1. Germline values: CDR1 SEHNR, CDR2 FQNEAQ (reference sequence). The CDR3 totals 14 residues. Here the CDR3 reads CASSSGQGAYEQYF. CDR3 in DNA: TGTGCCAGCAGCTCGGGACAGGGGGCCTACGAGCAGTACTTC.